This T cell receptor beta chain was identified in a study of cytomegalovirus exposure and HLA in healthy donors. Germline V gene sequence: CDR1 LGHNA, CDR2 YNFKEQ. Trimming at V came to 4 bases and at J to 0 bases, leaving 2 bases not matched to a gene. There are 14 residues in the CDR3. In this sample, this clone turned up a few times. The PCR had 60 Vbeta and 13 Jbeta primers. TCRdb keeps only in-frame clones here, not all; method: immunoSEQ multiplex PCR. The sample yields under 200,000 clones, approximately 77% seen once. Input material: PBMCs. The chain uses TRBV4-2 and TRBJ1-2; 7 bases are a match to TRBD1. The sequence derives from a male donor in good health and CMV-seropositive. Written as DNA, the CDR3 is TGTGCCAGCAGCCGCGGACAGGCTAACTATGGCTACACCTTC. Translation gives CASSRGQANYGYTF.